Listed below are T cell receptor beta chains from one sample, sequenced in a study of T-cell memory formation after mild COVID-19. TCRdb analysed the 5' RACE reads with MiXCR anew, one entry per CDR3 protein. The sample holds roughly 280,000 distinct CDR3 sequences; 15% to 20% are singletons and the top ten take 20% to 25%. The specimen was PBMCs or a T cell subset sorted from them (not recorded which). The receptors were gathered from a man aged 18 to 30 who had mild COVID-19 (a few samples of this study predate the infection). Cell type and time point are not known. Both conserved end residues are part of each CDR3. A D gene is named only where the DNA matches it firmly. Some rows have no size entry. The others give once, few or many, or a class for an expanded clone.

j_gene	v_gene	d_gene	abundance	CDR3aa	CDR3nt
TRBJ1-5	TRBV4-2	TRBD1	NA	CASSRSRDRERQPQHF	TGTGCCAGCAGCCGCTCCCGGGACAGGGAGCGTCAGCCCCAGCATTTT
TRBJ2-3	TRBV4-2	TRBD2	few	CASSHSTSGGTDTQYF	TGTGCCAGCAGCCACAGCACTAGCGGGGGCACAGATACGCAGTATTTT
TRBJ2-5	TRBV7-9	TRBD1	NA	CASRITQGGETQYF	TGTGCCAGCAGGATCACACAGGGGGGAGAGACCCAGTACTTC
TRBJ2-2	TRBV7-2	TRBD1	NA	CASSSRDGRGNAGELFF	TGTGCCAGCAGCTCTAGGGACGGCAGGGGGAACGCCGGGGAGCTGTTTTTT
TRBJ1-5	TRBV2	TRBD1	NA	CASSGTGFTDQPQHF	TGTGCCAGCAGTGGGACAGGGTTTACGGATCAGCCCCAGCATTTT
TRBJ2-1	TRBV7-9	TRBD2	NA	CASSLGSGLAGGGEQFF	TGTGCCAGCAGCTTAGGCTCCGGACTAGCGGGGGGAGGGGAGCAGTTCTTC
TRBJ2-5	TRBV7-2	NA	few	CASSSDGAETQYF	TGTGCCAGCAGCTCGGACGGGGCGGAGACCCAGTACTTC
TRBJ1-2	TRBV7-4	NA	NA	CATRDQRPNYGYTF	TGTGCCACAAGGGATCAGCGACCTAACTATGGCTACACCTTC
TRBJ2-7	TRBV28	NA	few	CASSTGGAYEQYF	TGTGCCAGCAGCACAGGGGGGGCCTACGAGCAGTACTTC
TRBJ1-6	TRBV4-3	NA	NA	CASSQEVGGSPLHF	TGCGCCAGCAGCCAAGAAGTTGGCGGCTCACCCCTCCACTTT
TRBJ2-5	TRBV5-4	NA	few	CASSLEETETQYF	TGTGCCAGCAGCTTGGAGGAGACGGAGACCCAGTACTTC
TRBJ2-3	TRBV5-1	TRBD1	many	CASSGDRGTDTQYF	TGCGCCAGCTCCGGGGACAGGGGCACAGATACGCAGTATTTT
TRBJ2-5	TRBV6-5	NA	NA	CASSLGTPGETQYF	TGTGCCAGCAGTTTGGGGACCCCAGGCGAGACCCAGTACTTC
TRBJ2-3	TRBV7-7	TRBD2	NA	CASSVGLAGDTDTQYF	TGTGCCAGCAGCGTGGGACTAGCGGGGGACACAGATACGCAGTATTTT
TRBJ2-5	TRBV18	TRBD2	NA	CASSPLLAGGDQETQYF	TGTGCCAGCTCACCACTGCTAGCGGGGGGCGATCAAGAGACCCAGTACTTC
TRBJ2-3	TRBV5-1	NA	many	CASSLVGAPDTQYF	TGCGCCAGCAGCTTGGTGGGGGCCCCAGATACGCAGTATTTT
TRBJ2-3	TRBV6-2/TRBV6-3	NA	NA	CASSYSGTPITDTQYF	TGTGCCAGCAGTTATTCCGGGACACCAATCACAGATACGCAGTATTTT
TRBJ1-1	TRBV12-3/TRBV12-4	TRBD1	many	CASSLDRVMAFF	TGTGCCAGCAGTTTGGACAGGGTGATGGCTTTCTTT
TRBJ1-2	TRBV5-1	NA	many	CASSLEAGNYGYTF	TGCGCCAGCAGCTTGGAGGCGGGTAACTATGGCTACACCTTC
TRBJ1-4	TRBV20-1	TRBD1	NA	CSARSDRLREKLFF	TGCAGTGCTAGATCGGACAGGTTAAGGGAAAAACTGTTTTTT
TRBJ1-1	TRBV29-1	NA	few	CSVGRDLNTEAFF	TGCAGCGTTGGGAGGGATTTGAACACTGAAGCTTTCTTT
TRBJ2-5	TRBV7-2	NA	NA	CASSHVGETQYF	TGTGCCAGCAGCCACGTAGGAGAGACCCAGTACTTC
TRBJ2-5	TRBV20-1	TRBD2	few	CSARGLASGGAGETQYF	TGCAGTGCTAGAGGATTGGCTAGCGGGGGGGCCGGGGAGACCCAGTACTTC
TRBJ2-5	TRBV6-5	NA	many	CASSRWGVRETQYF	TGTGCCAGCAGTCGATGGGGAGTAAGGGAGACCCAGTACTTC
TRBJ1-4	TRBV30	NA	few	CAWSVLGNEKLFF	TGTGCCTGGAGTGTACTCGGGAATGAAAAACTGTTTTTT
TRBJ1-4	TRBV3-1	TRBD1	NA	CASSHLNRDSYEKLFF	TGTGCCAGCAGCCATTTAAACCGGGACAGCTATGAAAAACTGTTTTTT
TRBJ1-6	TRBV7-9	NA	many	CASSGGGFNSPLHF	TGTGCCAGCAGTGGTGGGGGATTTAATTCACCCCTCCACTTT
TRBJ2-3	TRBV28	NA	few	CASTDPSTDTQYF	TGTGCCAGCACTGACCCCAGCACAGATACGCAGTATTTT
TRBJ2-4	TRBV4-1	TRBD2	NA	CASSRGLAGGIAKNIQYF	TGCGCCAGCAGCCGAGGACTAGCGGGGGGGATAGCCAAAAACATTCAGTACTTC
TRBJ2-5	TRBV6-5	NA	few	CASSRFRRETQYF	TGTGCCAGCAGCCGTTTTCGGAGGGAGACCCAGTACTTC
TRBJ1-1	TRBV4-1	NA	NA	CASSQEYRVWDTEAFF	TGCGCCAGCAGCCAAGAATACAGGGTATGGGACACTGAAGCTTTCTTT
TRBJ2-3	TRBV9	NA	NA	CASSANNRADTQYF	TGTGCCAGCAGCGCTAACAACAGGGCGGATACGCAGTATTTT
TRBJ2-3	TRBV5-1	NA	NA	CASRPGTSTDTQYF	TGCGCCAGCAGACCCGGGACCAGCACAGATACGCAGTATTTT
TRBJ2-6	TRBV18	TRBD1	few	CASSPRRGQGVAGANVLTF	TGTGCCAGCTCACCACGTCGAGGACAGGGGGTAGCTGGGGCCAACGTCCTGACTTTC
TRBJ2-1	TRBV5-1	NA	few	CASTPGQGNIWGEQFF	TGCGCCAGCACCCCTGGGCAGGGGAACATCTGGGGTGAGCAGTTCTTC
TRBJ2-3	TRBV27	TRBD2	few	CASRRGGAGDTQYF	TGTGCCAGCAGGCGCGGGGGGGCGGGAGATACGCAGTATTTT
TRBJ2-2	TRBV2	NA	few	CASKGTRGPGELFF	TGTGCCAGCAAGGGGACCAGAGGGCCCGGGGAGCTGTTTTTT
TRBJ1-1	TRBV11-2	NA	NA	CASSLDGEAFF	TGTGCCAGCAGCTTAGATGGGGAGGCTTTCTTT
TRBJ2-3	TRBV12-3/TRBV12-4	NA	few	CASKISTDTQYF	TGTGCCAGCAAGATCAGCACAGATACGCAGTATTTT
TRBJ1-1	TRBV20-1	TRBD1	NA	CSADRGETEAFF	TGCAGTGCTGACAGGGGAGAGACTGAAGCTTTCTTT
TRBJ1-1	TRBV3-1	TRBD1	NA	CASSLGDRGAFF	TGTGCCAGCAGCCTCGGAGACAGGGGAGCTTTCTTT
TRBJ2-3	TRBV24-1	NA	few	CATSRPVADTQYF	TGTGCCACCAGTAGACCCGTCGCGGATACGCAGTATTTT
TRBJ2-6	TRBV6-6	NA	few	CASSYTRPGVPNVLTF	TGTGCCAGCAGTTACACACGCCCAGGAGTCCCCAACGTCCTGACTTTC
TRBJ1-4	TRBV2	NA	few	CASSYDSAPKLFF	TGTGCCAGCAGTTATGACAGTGCCCCAAAACTGTTTTTT
TRBJ1-6	TRBV7-2	NA	few	CASSISSPLHF	TGTGCCAGCAGCATCAGCTCACCCCTCCACTTT
TRBJ2-1	TRBV10-3	NA	NA	CAISESRWKGDEQFF	TGTGCCATCAGTGAGTCCCGATGGAAAGGCGATGAGCAGTTCTTC
TRBJ2-3	TRBV29-1	TRBD2	few	CSVAPASTGGADTQYF	TGCAGCGTTGCACCGGCTAGTACGGGGGGAGCAGATACGCAGTATTTT
TRBJ2-7	TRBV6-6	TRBD2	many	CASSYGSGGGEQYF	TGTGCCAGCAGTTATGGTAGCGGGGGTGGGGAGCAGTACTTC
TRBJ2-3	TRBV5-1	TRBD2	few	CASSLPSGAGTDTQYF	TGCGCCAGCAGCTTGCCTAGCGGGGCGGGCACAGATACGCAGTATTTT
TRBJ2-5	TRBV27	TRBD2	NA	CASSSSGGARGTQYF	TGTGCCAGCAGTTCTAGCGGGGGGGCCAGGGGGACCCAGTACTTC
TRBJ1-1	TRBV12-3/TRBV12-4	TRBD1	many	CASSSVTGGSTEAFF	TGTGCCAGCAGTTCAGTGACAGGGGGTTCAACTGAAGCTTTCTTT
TRBJ2-1	TRBV5-6	NA	NA	CASSFGTGSEHFF	NA
TRBJ2-1	TRBV5-1	NA	NA	CASSLTANNEQFF	TGCGCCAGCAGCTTAACAGCAAACAATGAGCAGTTCTTC
TRBJ2-2	TRBV9	NA	few	CASSDAQELFF	TGTGCCAGCAGCGATGCGCAGGAGCTGTTTTTT
TRBJ1-5	TRBV20-1	NA	NA	CSAAGTPSNQPQHF	TGCAGTGCAGCAGGGACACCTAGCAATCAGCCCCAGCATTTT
TRBJ2-3	TRBV20-1	NA	few	CSAREAAASSPYTDTQYF	TGCAGTGCTAGAGAGGCTGCCGCCAGTTCTCCCTACACAGATACGCAGTATTTT
TRBJ2-3	TRBV4-1	TRBD2	NA	CASSQQLAGGRDTQYF	TGCGCCAGCAGCCAGCAACTAGCGGGGGGGCGAGATACGCAGTATTTT
TRBJ2-7	TRBV7-9	NA	NA	CASSQQSYEQYF	TGTGCCAGCAGCCAACAGAGTTACGAGCAGTACTTC
TRBJ2-3	TRBV6-2/TRBV6-3	NA	many	CASSYGAGARQGTQYF	TGTGCCAGCAGTTACGGGGCGGGGGCCCGTCAAGGAACGCAGTATTTT